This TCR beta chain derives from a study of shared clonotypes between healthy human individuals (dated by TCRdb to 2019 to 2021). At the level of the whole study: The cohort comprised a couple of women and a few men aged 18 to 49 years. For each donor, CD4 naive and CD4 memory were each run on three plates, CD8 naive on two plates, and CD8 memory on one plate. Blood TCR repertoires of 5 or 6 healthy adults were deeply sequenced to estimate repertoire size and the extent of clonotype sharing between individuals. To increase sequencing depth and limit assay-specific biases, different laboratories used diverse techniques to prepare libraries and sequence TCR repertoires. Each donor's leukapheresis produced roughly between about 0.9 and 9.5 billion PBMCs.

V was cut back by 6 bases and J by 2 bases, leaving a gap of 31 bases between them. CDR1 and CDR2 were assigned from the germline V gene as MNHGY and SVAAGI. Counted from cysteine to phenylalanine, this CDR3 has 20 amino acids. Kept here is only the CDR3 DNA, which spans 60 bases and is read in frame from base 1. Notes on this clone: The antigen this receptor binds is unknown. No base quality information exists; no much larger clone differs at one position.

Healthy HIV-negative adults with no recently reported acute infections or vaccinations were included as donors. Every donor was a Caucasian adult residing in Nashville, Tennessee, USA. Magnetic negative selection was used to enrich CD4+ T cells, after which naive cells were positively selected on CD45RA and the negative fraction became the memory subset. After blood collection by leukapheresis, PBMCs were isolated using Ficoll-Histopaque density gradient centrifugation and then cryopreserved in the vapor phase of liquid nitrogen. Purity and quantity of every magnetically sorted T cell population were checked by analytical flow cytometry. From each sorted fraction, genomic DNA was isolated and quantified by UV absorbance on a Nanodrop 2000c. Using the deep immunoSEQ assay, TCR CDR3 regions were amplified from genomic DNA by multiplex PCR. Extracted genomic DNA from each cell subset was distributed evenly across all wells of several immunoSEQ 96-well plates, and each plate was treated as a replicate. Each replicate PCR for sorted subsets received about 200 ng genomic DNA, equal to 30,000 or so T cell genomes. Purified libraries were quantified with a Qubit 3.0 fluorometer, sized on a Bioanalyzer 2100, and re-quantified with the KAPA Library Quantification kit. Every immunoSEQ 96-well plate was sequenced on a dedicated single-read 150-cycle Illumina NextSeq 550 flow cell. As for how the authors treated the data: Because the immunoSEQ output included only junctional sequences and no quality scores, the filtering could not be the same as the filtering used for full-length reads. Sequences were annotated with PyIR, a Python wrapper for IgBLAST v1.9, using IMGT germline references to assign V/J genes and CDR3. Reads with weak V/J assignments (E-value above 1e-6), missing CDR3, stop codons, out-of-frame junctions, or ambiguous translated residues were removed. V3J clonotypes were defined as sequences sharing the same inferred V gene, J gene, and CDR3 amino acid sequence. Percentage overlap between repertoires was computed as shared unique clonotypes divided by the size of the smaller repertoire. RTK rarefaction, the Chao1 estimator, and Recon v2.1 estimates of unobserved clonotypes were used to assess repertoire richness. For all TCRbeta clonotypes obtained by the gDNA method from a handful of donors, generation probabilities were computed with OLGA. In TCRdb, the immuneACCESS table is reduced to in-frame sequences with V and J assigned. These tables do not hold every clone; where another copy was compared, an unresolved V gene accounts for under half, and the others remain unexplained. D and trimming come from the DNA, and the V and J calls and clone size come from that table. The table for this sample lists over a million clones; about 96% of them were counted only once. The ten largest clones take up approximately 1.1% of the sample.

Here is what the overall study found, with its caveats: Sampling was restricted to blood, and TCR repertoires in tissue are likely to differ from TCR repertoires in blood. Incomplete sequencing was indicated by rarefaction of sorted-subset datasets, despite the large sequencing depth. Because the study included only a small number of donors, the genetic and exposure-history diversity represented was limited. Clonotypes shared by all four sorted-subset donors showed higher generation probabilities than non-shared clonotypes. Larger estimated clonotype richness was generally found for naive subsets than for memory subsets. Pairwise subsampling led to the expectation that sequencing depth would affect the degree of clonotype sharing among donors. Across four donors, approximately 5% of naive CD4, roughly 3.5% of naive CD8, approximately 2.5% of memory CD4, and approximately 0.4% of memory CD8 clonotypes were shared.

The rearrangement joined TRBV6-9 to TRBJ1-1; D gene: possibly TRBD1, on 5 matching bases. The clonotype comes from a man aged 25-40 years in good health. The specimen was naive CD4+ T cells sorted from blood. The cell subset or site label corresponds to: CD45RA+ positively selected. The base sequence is TGTGCCAGCAGCCCCCCCAGAGGGCAGGGACGGTGGGGGGAAAACACTGAAGCTTTCTTT. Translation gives CASSPPRGQGRWGENTEAFF.